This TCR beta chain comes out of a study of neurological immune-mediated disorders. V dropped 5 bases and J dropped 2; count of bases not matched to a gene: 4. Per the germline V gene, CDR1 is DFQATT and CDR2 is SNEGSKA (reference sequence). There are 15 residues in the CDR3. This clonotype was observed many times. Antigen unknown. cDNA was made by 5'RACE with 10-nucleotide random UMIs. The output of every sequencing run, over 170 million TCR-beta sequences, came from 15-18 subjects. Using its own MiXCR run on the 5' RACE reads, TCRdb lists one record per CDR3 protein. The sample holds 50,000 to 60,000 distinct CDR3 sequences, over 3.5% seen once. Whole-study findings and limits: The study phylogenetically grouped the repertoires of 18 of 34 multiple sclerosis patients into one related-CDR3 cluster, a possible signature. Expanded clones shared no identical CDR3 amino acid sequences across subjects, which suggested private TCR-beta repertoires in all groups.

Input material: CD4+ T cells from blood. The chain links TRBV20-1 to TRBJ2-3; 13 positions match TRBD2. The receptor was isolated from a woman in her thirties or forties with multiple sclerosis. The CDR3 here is CSAAGTSGNTDTQYF. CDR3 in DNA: TGCAGTGCTGCCGGGACTAGCGGGAACACAGATACGCAGTATTTT.